One and the same sample provided the 26 T cell receptor beta chains below, sequenced in a study of blood T cell repertoires in COVID-19. The repertoire was sequenced with immunoSEQ multiplex PCR; TCRdb's copy has only in-frame clones and lacks some. The data contain about 230,000 clones, less than 85% of them singletons. The sequenced material came from peripheral blood. The origin of the receptors is a woman in her 70s with active or convalescent COVID-19.

This clone was seen just once. The CDR3 sequence is CASSYGLAGDEQYF. CDR3 nucleotide sequence: TGTGCCAGCAGTTACGGGCTAGCGGGGGACGAGCAGTACTTC. The chain combines TRBV6-6 with TRBJ2-7, with 10 positions matching TRBD2. The germline V gene encodes CDR1 MNHNY and CDR2 SVGAGI (reference sequence). J gave up 5 bases and V 2 bases, and 3 bases lay outside the gene matches. There are 14 residues in the CDR3.

This clone has just a few counts. This chain links TRBV29-1 with TRBJ2-3; 7 bases line up with TRBD1. The CDR3 is 14 amino acids. Trimming took 3 bases from V and 2 from J; bases not matched to a gene: 5. Germline CDR1 is SQVTM and CDR2 is ANQGSEA. This CDR3 reads CSVEGQRDTDTQYF. CDR3 nucleotide sequence: TGCAGCGTTGAGGGACAGAGAGACACAGATACGCAGTATTTT.

With regard to this clone: The junction departs from germline at one end; a sequencing error may be responsible. The chain joins TRBV7-7 to TRBJ2-2; 14 bases line up with TRBD2. The CDR3 has 19 amino acids. Germline V gene data show CDR1 as SSHAT and CDR2 as FNYEAQ (reference sequence). The CDR3 DNA sequence: TGTGCTAGCAGCTCCGCGCTGACTAGCGGGAGGGTGGACACCGGGGAGCTGTTTTTT. Its protein is CASSSALTSGRVDTGELFF.

This chain links TRBV23-1 with TRBJ1-2, with D tentatively TRBD1 (6 bases). TRBV23-1 qualifies as an ORF whose function is uncertain. V was shortened by 3 bases and J by 8 bases, with 16 bases between the two germline ends. There are 14 residues in the CDR3. The chain's CDR3 is CASSQSPTGWGYTF. The CDR3 DNA follows: TGCGCCAGCAGTCAGTCCCCCACAGGGTGGGGCTACACCTTC.

The chain has TRBV12-3 or TRBV12-4 and TRBJ2-1; TRBD2 might be the D (6 bases). Trimming cost V 7 bases and J 5 bases, with 12 bases left between them. This CDR3 is built from 13 residues. The CDR3 DNA reads TGTGCCAGCACCTTGTGGGGGGACAATGAGCAGTTCTTC. Translation gives CASTLWGDNEQFF.

The chain uses TRBV11-2 and TRBJ1-2; 8 bases line up with TRBD1. Per germline, CDR1 SGHAT and CDR2 FQNNGV. J was trimmed by 8 bases and V by 2 bases; bases with no gene match: 1. The CDR3 consists of 12 residues. The CDR3 spells CASSLQGAGYTF. The CDR3 DNA reads as TGTGCCAGCAGCTTACAGGGGGCGGGCTACACCTTC.

The gene calls are TRBV5-6 and TRBJ1-4; tentative D call: TRBD1 (6 bases). The CDR3 sequence is 15 residues long. CDR1 is SGHDT and CDR2 is YYEEEE in the germline V gene. The germline V and J ends were trimmed by 0 bases and 8 bases, with 14 bases remaining between them. The CDR3 nucleotides read TGTGCCAGCAGCTTGGCGGGGGGGCTAGGGGAAAAACTGTTTTTT. The encoded protein is CASSLAGGLGEKLFF. The full variable domain, in which reference TRBV5-6 and TRBJ1-4 provide the parts outside the CDR3, is DAGVTQSPTHLIKTRGQQVTLRCSPKSGHDTVSWYQQALGQGPQFIFQYYEEEERQRGNFPDRFSGHQFPNYSSELNVNALLLGDSALYLCASSLAGGLGEKLFFGSGTQLSVL.

This sequence joins TRBV5-6 and TRBJ2-7, with 10 bases fitting TRBD2. V lost 6 bases and J lost 3; bases outside the gene matches: 18. CDR1 is SGHDT, CDR2 YYEEEE, per germline. The CDR3 is 18 residues long. The CDR3 loop is CASTGSGRAGFGYYEQYF. The DNA for the CDR3 is TGTGCCAGCACCGGGAGCGGGAGGGCCGGGTTCGGCTACTACGAGCAGTACTTC.

The chain uses TRBV28 and TRBJ1-2; 7 bases line up with TRBD1. Germline V gene data show CDR1 as MDHEN and CDR2 as SYDVKM. The CDR3 loop spans 15 amino acids. The junction had 14 bases not matched to a gene; V was cut back by 6 bases and J by 7 bases. The CDR3 bases are TGTGCCAGCAGCACCCCCGGAGACAGGGTTAGTGGCTACACCTTC. This encodes CASSTPGDRVSGYTF.

The J gene is TRBJ2-7, the V gene TRBV25-1; 11 bases fit TRBD2. With V trimmed by 10 bases and J by 3 bases, 5 bases remained unmatched. Per germline, CDR1 MGHDK and CDR2 SYGVNS. The CDR3 length is 13 residues. Here the CDR3 reads CATGTSGNYEQYF. CDR3 DNA: TGTGCCACCGGGACTAGCGGAAACTACGAGCAGTACTTC.

V and J are TRBV2 and TRBJ2-5, with TRBD1 matching 10 bases. Germline-derived CDR1 and CDR2 are SNHLY and FYNNEI. The V segment lost 7 bases and the J segment 4 bases; nucleotides outside the gene matches: 6. This CDR3 is 14 amino acids long. CDR3 residues: CASTTGQGGETQYF. CDR3 bases: TGTGCCAGCACCACTGGACAGGGGGGAGAGACCCAGTACTTC.

The gene calls are TRBV6-2 or TRBV6-3 and TRBJ1-2; weak D call: TRBD1 (6 bases). The ends were cut back, 0 bases at V and 7 bases at J, with 12 bases in the middle. Germline V CDR1 and CDR2: MNHEY, SVGEGT. There are 14 residues in the CDR3. The CDR3, as DNA: TGTGCCAGCAGTTACTCTCCGGACAGTCCTGGCTACACCTTC. This encodes CASSYSPDSPGYTF.

The genes are TRBV18 and TRBJ2-6; 7 bases are shared with TRBD1. Unmatched junction bases numbered 11, after V lost 4 bases and J lost 2 bases. This CDR3 is 18 amino acids long. Germline V gene lookup returns CDR1 KGHSH and CDR2 LQKENI. The CDR3 loop reads CASSLMRATGTGANVLTF. The CDR3 DNA follows: TGTGCCAGCTCACTAATGAGGGCGACAGGGACTGGGGCCAACGTCCTGACTTTC.

This sequence joins TRBV2 and TRBJ2-1; D is perhaps TRBD2 (6 bases). V was trimmed by 2 bases and J by 15 bases, leaving 20 bases between them. This CDR3 is 14 amino acids long. Germline V gene lookup returns CDR1 SNHLY and CDR2 FYNNEI. DNA of the CDR3: TGTGCCAGCAGTGAAAGTAAGTCAGGAGGGCCAAGGTTCTTC. Translating it yields CASSESKSGGPRFF.

This clone appeared once. This sequence joins TRBV3-1 (or the pseudogene TRBV3-2) and TRBJ2-7; D unclear. With 4 bases removed from V and 4 bases from J, the gap between germline ends came to 11 bases. Germline CDR1 LGHDT, CDR2 YNNKEL (reference sequence). The CDR3 is 13 residues long. The CDR3 protein is CASSRLDTYEQYF. Written as DNA, the CDR3 is TGTGCCAGCAGCCGCTTAGACACTTACGAGCAGTACTTC.

CDR3 DNA: TGTGCCAGCAGCTTAACTCGGACTAGCGGGAAGAATGAGCAGTTCTTC. Its protein is CASSLTRTSGKNEQFF. V usage is TRBV11-2 and J usage is TRBJ2-1, with 12 positions matching TRBD2. The CDR3 totals 16 residues. Germline V gene data show CDR1 as SGHAT and CDR2 as FQNNGV. The ends lost 2 bases at V and 7 bases at J; junction bases unmatched: 6.

The chain couples TRBV2 to TRBJ2-5; a possible D gene is TRBD2 (7 bases). CDR1 is SNHLY, CDR2 FYNNEI, per germline. The V end was cut by 3 bases, the J end by 5 bases, with 13 bases between. The CDR3 is 14 amino acids. The CDR3 nucleotides read TGTGCCAGCAGTGACCCACAGGGAGGGGAGACCCAGTACTTC. Encoded protein: CASSDPQGGETQYF.

J is TRBJ2-7 and V is TRBV18; possible D gene TRBD1, 5 bases. The CDR3 sequence is 14 residues long. V was pared by 0 bases and J by 3 bases, with 9 bases between. Germline assignment: CDR1 KGHSH and CDR2 LQKENI. The CDR3 here is CASSPPGPLYEQYF. The CDR3 DNA reads as TGTGCCAGCTCACCACCGGGGCCCCTCTACGAGCAGTACTTC.

The chain joins TRBV5-1 to TRBJ2-1, with a weak D call TRBD2 (5 bases). There are 14 residues in the CDR3. Germline CDR1 SGHRS, CDR2 YFSETQ. The germline V and J ends were trimmed by 7 bases and 8 bases, with 19 bases remaining between them. The CDR3: CASGTRLSPDEQFF. The CDR3 nucleotides are TGCGCCAGCGGCACTAGGCTAAGTCCAGATGAGCAGTTCTTC.

The genes are TRBV28 and TRBJ1-2; 7 bases map to TRBD1. Trimming removed 7 bases from V and 4 bases from J; junction bases left unmatched: 9. The CDR3 totals 14 residues. From germline, CDR1 is MDHEN and CDR2 SYDVKM. The CDR3 reads CASTSPGTVYGYTF. CDR3 nucleotides: TGTGCCAGCACCTCCCCAGGGACAGTCTATGGCTACACCTTC.

The genes are TRBV9 and TRBJ1-4, with D possibly TRBD1 on 6 matching bases. The CDR3 is made up of 14 amino acids. V lost 4 bases and J lost 7, with 14 bases in between. Germline V gene data show CDR1 as SGDLS and CDR2 as YYNGEE. The CDR3 sequence: CASSKTGQSEKLFF. As DNA, the CDR3 is TGTGCCAGCAGCAAGACAGGCCAGAGTGAAAAACTGTTTTTT.

Only one count was recorded for this clone. The J gene is TRBJ1-5, the V gene TRBV4-1, with D uncertain. V was clipped by 3 bases and J by 2 bases, with 8 bases between them. Looked up from germline, CDR1 is MGHRA and CDR2 is YSYEKL. The CDR3 is made up of 14 amino acids. The CDR3 bases are TGCGCCAGCAGCCAGCGTGATGGCAATCAGCCCCAGCATTTT. Translated, it gives CASSQRDGNQPQHF.

The chain is built from TRBV9 and TRBJ2-2; 8 positions agree with TRBD1. V lost 4 bases, J lost 5 bases, and 10 bases stayed unmatched. The CDR3 is made up of 16 amino acids. Per germline, CDR1 SGDLS and CDR2 YYNGEE. The CDR3 coding sequence is TGTGCCAGCAGCCCACAGGGGGGCTGGGATACCGGGGAGCTGTTTTTT. Residues: CASSPQGGWDTGELFF. Full variable domain (rest looked up from reference TRBV9 and TRBJ2-2): DSGVTQTPKHLITATGQRVTLRCSPRSGDLSVYWYQQSLDQGLQFLIQYYNGEERAKGNILERFSAQQFPDLHSELNLSSLELGDSALYFCASSPQGGWDTGELFFGEGSRLTVL.

This sequence joins TRBV7-6 and TRBJ2-7; D call uncertain. The CDR3 runs to 14 residues. Germline V gene lookup returns CDR1 SGHVS and CDR2 FNYEAQ. Trimming left V 7 bases short and J 1 base short, with 14 bases between. CDR3 in DNA: TGTGCCAGCACGCTGTACTCGGGTTCCTACGAGCAGTACTTC. It yields the protein CASTLYSGSYEQYF.

V gene TRBV9 combines with J gene TRBJ1-4, with D hard to call. V shed 3 bases and J shed 7 bases, with 10 bases lying between them. There are 13 residues in the CDR3. Germline-derived CDR1 and CDR2 are SGDLS and YYNGEE. In DNA, the CDR3 is TGTGCCAGCAGCGGCGACTTCTTTGAAAAACTGTTTTTT. Protein product: CASSGDFFEKLFF.

The chain couples TRBV7-2 to TRBJ2-2; D remains ambiguous. Germline V gene data show CDR1 as SGHTA and CDR2 as FQGNSA. The CDR3 sequence is 14 residues long. Trimming cost V 5 bases and J 2 bases, with 9 bases left between them. The CDR3 DNA is TGTGCCAGCAGCCCTGAACTTAACACCGGGGAGCTGTTTTTT. This codes for CASSPELNTGELFF.